Listed below are T cell receptor beta chains from one sample, sequenced in a study of T cell responses to AZD1222 COVID-19 vaccine. The assay was immunoSEQ multiplex PCR, and TCRdb's table has in-frame clones only and misses some. The data contain more than 90,000 clones, about 90% of them singletons. This material consisted of peripheral blood, taken on day 0 of AZD1222 vaccination. The receptors here all came from an adult in good health. CDR3s include the opening cysteine and the closing phenylalanine or tryptophan. D genes are given only for firm matches. Size tells how often a clone was seen (once, few, many) or the class of an expanded clone, and some rows leave it out.

d_call j_call v_call clone_size cdr3_aa cdr3_nt
NA TRBJ1-1 TRBV11-2 NA CASSLGQGLGTEAFF TGTGCCAGCAGCTTAGGGCAGGGTTTGGGTACTGAAGCTTTCTTT
NA TRBJ2-3 TRBV6-5 NA CASSPRKGGTDTQYF TGTGCCAGCAGTCCAAGGAAAGGAGGCACAGATACGCAGTATTTT
NA TRBJ1-1 TRBV6-1 NA CASSDRDIPNTEAFF TGTGCCAGCAGTGATCGGGACATTCCGAACACTGAAGCTTTCTTT
NA TRBJ1-1 TRBV30 NA CAWSEEEVEAFF TGTGCCTGGAGTGAAGAGGAGGTTGAAGCTTTCTTT
TRBD1 TRBJ2-7 TRBV7-2 NA CASTAQGTGVEQYF TGTGCCAGCACAGCTCAGGGTACAGGGGTCGAGCAGTACTTC
TRBD2 TRBJ2-3 TRBV6-4 NA CASSDEAGGQDTQYF TGTGCCAGCAGTGACGAGGCGGGAGGACAAGATACGCAGTATTTT
NA TRBJ2-3 TRBV6-4 NA CASSDGSRSTDTQYF TGTGCCAGCAGTGACGGTAGCCGAAGCACAGATACGCAGTATTTT
TRBD2 TRBJ2-7 TRBV9 NA CASSPRSRLAGGPKYEQYF TGTGCCAGCAGCCCCCGTAGTCGTCTAGCGGGAGGGCCAAAGTACGAGCAGTACTTC
TRBD1 TRBJ2-7 TRBV28 NA CAIGGRGRSYEQYF TGTGCCATTGGGGGCAGGGGGCGTTCCTACGAGCAGTACTTC
TRBD2 TRBJ2-1 TRBV5-6 NA CASSTLAGSYNEQFF TGTGCCAGCAGCACACTAGCGGGGTCCTACAATGAGCAGTTCTTC
NA TRBJ1-4 TRBV2 NA CASSEEKLFF TGTGCCAGCAGTGAAGAAAAACTGTTTTTT
NA TRBJ1-1 TRBV6-5 once CASTTPANTEAFF TGTGCCAGCACCACCCCCGCGAACACTGAAGCTTTCTTT
NA TRBJ1-2 TRBV5-1 NA CASSYAADGYTF TGCGCCAGCAGCTACGCGGCGGATGGCTACACCTTC
NA TRBJ2-1 TRBV9 NA CASSAIYNEQFF TGTGCCAGCAGCGCCATCTACAATGAGCAGTTCTTC
NA TRBJ2-2 TRBV11-2 NA CASSLTGTVSGELFF TGTGCCAGCAGCTTAACGGGAACTGTTTCCGGGGAGCTGTTTTTT
NA TRBJ2-7 TRBV7-8 NA CASSSLGPYEQYF TGTGCCAGCAGCTCCCTCGGCCCCTACGAGCAGTACTTC
NA TRBJ1-2 TRBV2 NA CASTLPRGFYGYTF TGTGCCAGCACACTCCCGCGGGGGTTCTATGGCTACACCTTC
NA TRBJ1-2 TRBV19 NA CASSIPQGHGYTF TGTGCCAGTAGTATCCCACAGGGACATGGCTACACCTTC
TRBD2 TRBJ2-1 TRBV2 NA CASIGTSGRRGSYNEQFF TGTGCCAGCATCGGGACTAGCGGGAGAAGGGGGTCCTACAATGAGCAGTTCTTC
NA TRBJ1-1 TRBV9 NA CASSIRENTEAFF TGTGCCAGCAGCATCCGGGAGAACACTGAAGCTTTCTTT
TRBD2 TRBJ2-3 TRBV30 NA CAWLAGGVADTQYF TGTGCCTGGCTAGCGGGAGGGGTGGCAGATACGCAGTATTTT
NA TRBJ1-1 TRBV18 NA CASSPGQGPLNTEAFF TGTGCCAGCTCACCAGGGCAGGGGCCGCTGAACACTGAAGCTTTCTTT
NA TRBJ2-3 TRBV25-1 NA CASSGTGTDTQYF TGTGCCAGCAGTGGGACAGGCACAGATACGCAGTATTTT
NA TRBJ2-2 TRBV5-1 NA CASSFLGVRVWTGELFF TGCGCCAGCAGCTTTCTTGGTGTTCGGGTATGGACCGGGGAGCTGTTTTTT
TRBD1 TRBJ1-2 TRBV5-5 NA CASSSGTGGNYGYTF TGTGCCAGCAGCTCAGGGACAGGGGGCAACTATGGCTACACCTTC
NA TRBJ2-1 TRBV11-3 NA CASSLGSLVDEQFF TGTGCCAGCAGCTTAGGTTCGCTAGTAGATGAGCAGTTCTTC
TRBD2 TRBJ2-7 TRBV5-1 NA CASSLRPQREGREQYF TGCGCCAGCAGCTTGCGCCCCCAGCGGGAGGGCCGCGAGCAGTACTTC
NA TRBJ1-2 TRBV5-1 NA CASSPGQRGGYTF TGCGCCAGCAGCCCGGGACAAAGGGGTGGCTACACCTTC
TRBD2 TRBJ2-5 TRBV27 NA CASSKLARQETQYF TGTGCCAGCAGCAAACTAGCGCGACAAGAGACCCAGTACTTC
TRBD1 TRBJ2-1 TRBV6-4 NA CASSDGGQGYNEQFF TGTGCCAGCAGTGATGGGGGACAGGGTTACAATGAGCAGTTCTTC
NA TRBJ1-1 TRBV18 NA CASSPQGTEGTEAFF TGTGCCAGCTCACCACAGGGCACCGAGGGGACTGAAGCTTTCTTT
NA TRBJ1-2 TRBV28 few CASSLALVGSGIPLNYGYTF TGTGCCAGCAGCTTGGCCCTTGTGGGTTCAGGGATTCCCCTTAACTATGGCTACACCTTC
NA TRBJ2-7 TRBV4-1 NA CASSRVGAQRGEQYF TGCGCCAGCAGCCGAGTTGGCGCCCAACGCGGCGAGCAGTACTTC
NA TRBJ2-3 TRBV3-1/TRBV3-2 few CASSQEFRVTDTQYF TGTGCCAGCAGCCAAGAGTTCAGGGTTACAGATACGCAGTATTTT
NA TRBJ1-2 TRBV30 NA CAWSGAVYGYTF TGTGCCTGGAGTGGTGCCGTCTATGGCTACACCTTC
TRBD2 TRBJ2-2 TRBV19 NA CASKGSGSGTGELFF TGTGCCAGCAAGGGGAGCGGGAGCGGCACCGGGGAGCTGTTTTTT
NA TRBJ1-3 TRBV29-1 NA CSVDDSGNTIYF TGCAGCGTTGATGACTCTGGAAACACCATATATTTT
TRBD2 TRBJ2-3 TRBV6-4 NA CASSEGLAGDTQYF TGTGCCAGCAGTGAGGGACTAGCGGGAGATACGCAGTATTTT
TRBD1 TRBJ1-6 TRBV30 NA CAWRQGVGSPLHF TGTGCCTGGAGACAGGGGGTTGGATCACCCCTCCACTTT
TRBD1 TRBJ2-3 TRBV11-2 NA CASSSGTGVTDTQYF TGTGCCAGCAGCTCGGGGACAGGGGTAACAGATACGCAGTATTTT